These 29 T cell receptor beta chains share one sample of origin, sequenced in a study of patients and donors after allogeneic stem cell transplantation. TCRdb re-called the RT-PCR reads through MiXCR, storing one row per CDR3 protein. The table lists roughly 190,000 distinct CDR3 sequences, approximately 41% of them singletons. The sequenced sample was blood, either unsorted or a sorted T cell fraction (not recorded which). The receptors were sampled from a human donor who was either an allogeneic HSCT recipient or a stem cell or donor lymphocyte infusion donor (not recorded which). It is not recorded whose cells these are; they may come from a transplant donor.

The V gene is TRBV27, the J gene TRBJ2-4; 7 bases match TRBD2. The CDR3 is 11 amino acids. CDR1 is MNHEY, CDR2 SMNVEV, per germline (reference sequence). J lost 10 bases, V lost 6 bases, and 3 bases had no gene match. CDR3 residues: CASRGEGIQYF. Here the CDR3 DNA reads TGTGCCAGCAGAGGGGAGGGAATTCAGTACTTC.

This clonotype occurred a few times. The chain couples TRBV28 to TRBJ1-3; a possible D gene is TRBD1 (6 bases). V was pared by 4 bases and J by 3 bases, with 13 bases between. The CDR3 consists of 15 residues. Germline CDR1 reads MDHEN; CDR2 reads SYDVKM. CDR3 nucleotide sequence: TGTGCCAGCAGTTACCGGGGGCCATTTGGAAACACCATATATTTT. Residues: CASSYRGPFGNTIYF.

V is TRBV5-1 and J is TRBJ2-1; 10 bases are a match to TRBD2. Germline CDR1 is SGHRS and CDR2 is YFSETQ. This CDR3 region has 15 residues. With V trimmed by 3 bases and J by 4 bases, 4 bases remained unmatched. The CDR3 DNA sequence: TGCGCCAGCAGCTCGGGGACTAGCGCGTACAATGAGCAGTTCTTC. Residues: CASSSGTSAYNEQFF. The whole variable domain, remainder taken from reference TRBV5-1 and TRBJ2-1, is KAGVTQTPRYLIKTRGQQVTLSCSPISGHRSVSWYQQTPGQGLQFLFEYFSETQRNKGNFPGRFSGRQFSNSRSEMNVSTLELGDSALYLCASSSGTSAYNEQFFGPGTRLTVL.

The chain is built from TRBV7-9 and TRBJ2-7; D remains unclear. The germline gives CDR1 SEHNR, CDR2 FQNEAQ (reference sequence). This CDR3 region has 14 residues. The germline V and J ends were trimmed by 1 base and 3 bases, with 10 bases remaining between them. The CDR3 nucleotides are TGTGCCAGCAGCTTAGGCGGCACCTTCTACGAGCAGTACTTC. It encodes CASSLGGTFYEQYF.

The chain employs TRBV7-8 and TRBJ2-1, with D possibly matching TRBD2 (6 bases). Germline CDR1 and CDR2: SGHVS and FQNEAQ. CDR3 length: 12 residues. Trimming removed 10 bases from V and 10 bases from J, with 17 bases in between. The CDR3 nucleotides are TGTGCCACTACACTGGCGGGATTGGAGCAGTTCTTC. Protein: CATTLAGLEQFF.

The table lists this clonotype with a count of one. The rearrangement uses TRBV6-4 and TRBJ2-1, with a tentative D call TRBD2 (5 bases). The germline V gene encodes CDR1 MRHNA and CDR2 SNTAGT. The CDR3 runs 12 residues. V was shortened by 10 bases and J by 6 bases, with 13 bases between the two germline ends. The CDR3 here is CAIWTELNEQFF. In nucleotides, the CDR3 is TGTGCCATCTGGACTGAGCTCAATGAGCAGTTCTTC.

V usage is TRBV6-2 or TRBV6-3 and J usage is TRBJ1-1; D perhaps matches TRBD1 (5 bases). Germline CDR1 is MNHEY and CDR2 is SVGEGT. With 6 bases removed from V and 7 bases from J, the gap between germline ends came to 18 bases. The CDR3 is made up of 14 amino acids. The DNA of the CDR3 is TGTGCCAGCAGAATTCTATCCCAGGGTTTTGAAGCTTTCTTT. It translates to CASRILSQGFEAFF.

The rearrangement links TRBV6-2 or TRBV6-3 to TRBJ2-5, with D possibly TRBD1 on 5 matching bases. CDR3 length: 15 residues. The germline V gene encodes CDR1 MNHEY and CDR2 SVGEGT. V lost 0 bases, J lost 1 base, and 9 bases lay in between. CDR3 sequence (DNA): TGTGCCAGCAGTTACTCGGGGCTTATCCAAGAGACCCAGTACTTC. Translated: CASSYSGLIQETQYF.

This clonotype was observed many times. This chain joins TRBV6-2 or TRBV6-3 and TRBJ2-1; D unclear. This CDR3 spans 12 amino acids. The germline V and J ends were trimmed by 2 bases and 8 bases, with 7 bases remaining between them. Germline V gives CDR1 MNHEY, CDR2 SVGEGT. The CDR3 bases are TGTGCCAGCAGTTACGAGCTTTATGAGCAGTTCTTC. It yields the protein CASSYELYEQFF.

This clonotype has only a few counts. The rearrangement links TRBV7-2 to TRBJ2-1, with D perhaps matching TRBD2 (6 bases). Germline-derived CDR1 and CDR2 are SGHTA and FQGNSA. The CDR3 totals 12 residues. Trimming stripped 5 bases from V and 7 bases from J, with 9 bases between. CDR3 bases: TGTGCCAGCAGCCTGACTAGGAATGAGCAGTTCTTC. Encoded protein: CASSLTRNEQFF.

This clonotype was recorded a few times. The chain couples TRBV19 to TRBJ1-1; D call uncertain. CDR1 is LNHDA and CDR2 is SQIVND in the germline V gene (reference sequence). The CDR3 covers 11 residues. Trimming pared 5 bases from V and 4 bases from J, leaving 5 bases between. CDR3 protein: CASSRSTEAFF. CDR3 nucleotide sequence: TGTGCCAGTAGTCGGAGCACTGAAGCTTTCTTT. Full variable domain (missing parts from reference TRBV19 and TRBJ1-1): DGGITQSPKYLFRKEGQNVTLSCEQNLNHDAMYWYRQDPGQGLRLIYYSQIVNDFQKGDIAEGYSVSREKKESFPLTVTSAQKNPTAFYLCASSRSTEAFFGQGTRLTVV.

The rearrangement joins TRBV20-1 to TRBJ1-5; D may be TRBD1 (6 bases). The V gene lost 4 bases and the J gene lost 3 bases, with 10 bases spanning the gap. Germline V CDR1 and CDR2: DFQATT, SNEGSKA (reference sequence). This CDR3 has 13 amino acids. CDR3 nucleotides: TGCAGTGCTACCGACAGGAACAATCAGCCCCAGCATTTT. This translates into CSATDRNNQPQHF.

This clonotype appeared a few times. J is TRBJ1-5 and V is TRBV24-1; 11 bases fit TRBD1. Germline loops: CDR1 KGHDR, CDR2 SFDVKD. CDR3 size: 15 residues. The ends lost 5 bases at V and 2 bases at J; junction bases unmatched: 1. The DNA of the CDR3 is TGTGCCACCAGTGGGACAGGGGGCCGCAATCAGCCCCAGCATTTT. Translation: CATSGTGGRNQPQHF.

J is TRBJ1-1 and V is TRBV7-9; 8 bases line up with TRBD1. The trim removed 3 bases at V and 5 bases at J, leaving 2 bases unmatched. The CDR3 extends over 13 amino acids. The germline V gene has CDR1 SEHNR and CDR2 FQNEAQ (reference sequence). The DNA for the CDR3 is TGTGCCAGCAGCTTCGGACAGGGTACTGAAGCTTTCTTT. Its protein is CASSFGQGTEAFF.

The chain uses TRBV6-2 or TRBV6-3 and TRBJ2-1, with 11 bases aligning to TRBD2. Trimming cost V 6 bases and J 6 bases; bases outside gene matches: 10. The CDR3 is 16 residues long. Germline V lookup: CDR1 MNHEY, CDR2 SVGEGT. The CDR3 DNA reads as TGTGCCAGCAGACCCGCCCCGGGACTAGCGGTCAATGAGCAGTTCTTC. Translation gives CASRPAPGLAVNEQFF.

This clonotype came up a few times. CDR3 in amino acids: CASRDRGPQHF. The CDR3 DNA sequence: TGTGCCAGCAGGGACAGGGGGCCCCAGCATTTT. V is TRBV12-3 or TRBV12-4 and J is TRBJ1-5; 9 nucleotides match TRBD1. CDR3 length: 11 amino acids. The V gene end was trimmed by 6 bases and the J gene end by 9 bases; junction bases not matched to a gene: 0.

The V gene is TRBV9, the J gene TRBJ2-1; TRBD1 matches 8 bases. With V trimmed by 5 bases and J by 4 bases, 5 bases remained unmatched. The CDR3 contains 14 residues. Germline V lookup: CDR1 SGDLS, CDR2 YYNGEE. The CDR3 nucleotides are TGTGCCAGCAGGGGGACAGGAGGGTACAATGAGCAGTTCTTC. The encoded protein is CASRGTGGYNEQFF.

This clonotype has only a few counts. The CDR3 region has the DNA TGTGCCAGCAGCTTGCGTATCCCAAATGAAAAACTGTTTTTT. Its protein is CASSLRIPNEKLFF. The V call is TRBV7-6, the J call TRBJ1-4; D is unclear. The CDR3 runs 14 residues. Germline V gene sequence: CDR1 SGHVS, CDR2 FNYEAQ. The V gene lost 3 bases and the J gene lost 5 bases, with 10 bases spanning the gap.

This clonotype was found once. The chain uses TRBV6-5 and TRBJ2-3; 9 nucleotides agree with TRBD1. V shed 7 bases, J shed 2 bases, and the junction held 4 bases outside the gene matches. CDR3 length: 14 amino acids. The germline gives CDR1 MNHEY, CDR2 SVGAGI. The CDR3 DNA reads TGTGCCAGCACACAGGGGGCAGCCACAGATACGCAGTATTTT. Translating it yields CASTQGAATDTQYF.

There are a few counts of this clonotype. V usage is TRBV5-1 and J usage is TRBJ1-2, with 7 bases matching TRBD1. Germline loops: CDR1 SGHRS, CDR2 YFSETQ. There are 14 residues in the CDR3. V shed 4 bases and J 6 bases; nucleotides not matched to a gene: 9. The CDR3 DNA reads as TGCGCCAGCAGCCCGAGACAGGGTTTGGATGGCTACACCTTC. This codes for CASSPRQGLDGYTF.

This clonotype was detected only once. The CDR3, as DNA: TGTGCCAGCAGCCACACGGGACTAGCGGACACCGGGGAGCTGTTTTTT. It specifies CASSHTGLADTGELFF. V usage is TRBV4-2 and J usage is TRBJ2-2, with 11 bases that match TRBD2. The CDR3 covers 16 residues. After removal of 3 bases from V and 3 bases from J, the junction contained 3 bases not matched to a gene. Looked up from germline, CDR1 is LGHNA and CDR2 is YNFKEQ.

This clonotype was found a few times. This rearrangement joins TRBV4-2 to TRBJ1-1; D gene unclear. Germline-derived CDR1 and CDR2 are LGHNA and YNFKEQ. The CDR3 contains 15 residues. V was shortened by 4 bases and J by 4 bases, with 16 bases between the two germline ends. The CDR3 loop reads CASSPQTGVGTEAFF. The CDR3 DNA reads TGTGCCAGCAGCCCACAGACCGGGGTGGGCACTGAAGCTTTCTTT.

In this sample, this clonotype turned up a few times. The chain combines TRBV20-1 with TRBJ2-1; the match to TRBD1 covers 8 bases. The CDR3 is 18 residues long. Germline CDR1 reads DFQATT; CDR2 reads SNEGSKA (reference sequence). Trimming at V came to 6 bases and at J to 0 bases, leaving 16 bases not matched to a gene. The CDR3: CSASGQGRSGSSYNEQFF. For the CDR3, the DNA is TGCAGTGCCTCCGGACAGGGTAGGAGCGGGTCCTCCTACAATGAGCAGTTCTTC.

The gene calls are TRBV20-1 and TRBJ1-2, with D possibly matching TRBD1 (5 bases). Germline CDR1 DFQATT, CDR2 SNEGSKA (reference sequence). This CDR3 contains 13 residues. V was clipped by 1 base and J by 7 bases, with 13 bases between them. CDR3 protein: CSARGGVVGGYTF. Written as DNA, the CDR3 is TGCAGTGCTAGAGGAGGGGTGGTTGGTGGCTACACCTTC.

The V call is TRBV4-3, the J call TRBJ2-7, with D uncertain. Trimming shortened V by 0 bases and J by 4 bases, and 13 bases separated the two germline ends. Germline V gene lookup returns CDR1 LGHNA and CDR2 YSLEER. The CDR3 sequence is 15 residues long. CDR3 coding DNA: TGCGCCAGCAGCCAAGAGTGGCAGGAGAGTTACGAGCAGTACTTC. It codes for CASSQEWQESYEQYF.

This clonotype appeared a few times. This chain joins TRBV9 and TRBJ1-3; D unclear. The germline CDR1 and CDR2 sequences are SGDLS and YYNGEE. CDR3 length: 17 residues. Trimming shortened V by 0 bases and J by 2 bases, and 15 bases separated the two germline ends. In DNA, the CDR3 is TGTGCCAGCAGCGTAGAGTCCATGGAAGTCCCTGGAAACACCATATATTTT. This translates into CASSVESMEVPGNTIYF. The whole variable domain, remainder taken from reference TRBV9 and TRBJ1-3, is DSGVTQTPKHLITATGQRVTLRCSPRSGDLSVYWYQQSLDQGLQFLIQYYNGEERAKGNILERFSAQQFPDLHSELNLSSLELGDSALYFCASSVESMEVPGNTIYFGEGSWLTVV.

The chain carries TRBV29-1 and TRBJ1-1, with TRBD1 as a possible D gene (5 bases). CDR1 and CDR2 (germline): SQVTM, ANQGSEA. The CDR3 sequence is 14 residues long. Trimming shortened V by 3 bases and J by 3 bases, and 14 bases separated the two germline ends. CDR3 nucleotide sequence: TGCAGCGTTGACGATGAAAGGGGACACACTGAAGCTTTCTTT. Translated: CSVDDERGHTEAFF.

The rearrangement links TRBV12-3 or TRBV12-4 to TRBJ2-1; D is undetermined. The CDR3 contains 12 residues. The V end was cut by 2 bases, the J end by 9 bases, with 8 bases between. CDR3 residues: CASSLSLAEQFF. Written as DNA, the CDR3 is TGTGCCAGCAGTTTATCCCTGGCTGAGCAGTTCTTC.

The rearrangement uses TRBV20-1 and TRBJ1-2, with 8 bases that match TRBD1. V shed 5 bases and J 0 bases; nucleotides not matched to a gene: 11. The length of the CDR3 is 16 residues. Per germline, CDR1 DFQATT and CDR2 SNEGSKA (reference sequence). The CDR3 here is CSASIAGTGPNYGYTF. CDR3 DNA sequence: TGCAGTGCTTCGATAGCCGGGACAGGTCCTAACTATGGCTACACCTTC.